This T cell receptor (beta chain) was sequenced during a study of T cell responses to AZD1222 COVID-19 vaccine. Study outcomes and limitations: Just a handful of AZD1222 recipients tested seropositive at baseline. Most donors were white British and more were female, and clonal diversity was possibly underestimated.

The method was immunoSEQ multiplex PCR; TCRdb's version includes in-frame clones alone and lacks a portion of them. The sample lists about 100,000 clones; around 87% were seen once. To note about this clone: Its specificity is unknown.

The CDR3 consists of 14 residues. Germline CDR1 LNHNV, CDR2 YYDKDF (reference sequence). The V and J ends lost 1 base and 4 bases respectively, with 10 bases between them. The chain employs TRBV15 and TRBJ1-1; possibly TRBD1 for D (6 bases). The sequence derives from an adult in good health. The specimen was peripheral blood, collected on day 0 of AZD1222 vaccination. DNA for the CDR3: TGTGCCACCAGCAGAGGGAGGGGGGGCACTGAAGCTTTCTTT. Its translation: CATSRGRGGTEAFF. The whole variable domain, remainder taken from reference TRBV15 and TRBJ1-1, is DAMVIQNPRYQVTQFGKPVTLSCSQTLNHNVMYWYQQKSSQAPKLLFHYYDKDFNNEADTPDNFQSRRPNTSFCFLDIRSPGLGDTAMYLCATSRGRGGTEAFFGQGTRLTVV.